This record concerns one T cell receptor (beta chain) sequence. Treatment in this sample: randomized to nivolumab then ipilimumab (arm A) or the reverse (arm B). The data stem from a study of sequential checkpoint blockade in melanoma. On the study more broadly: Both treatment sequences were followed by maintenance nivolumab.

Germline V gene lookup returns CDR1 SGHVS and CDR2 FNYEAQ. The ends lost 1 base at V and 2 bases at J; junction bases unmatched: 5. The CDR3 is 15 amino acids. Profiling relied on immunoSEQ multiplex PCR, and the TCRdb table lists in-frame clones only, not all of them. The data hold 20,000 to 25,000 clones, with more than 80% observed a single time. The source of this sequence is a human donor with melanoma. The specimen comprised CD8+ T cells sorted from blood (inferred from file names), sampled from a patient given nivolumab and ipilimumab in sequence. V and J are TRBV7-6 and TRBJ2-7; 7 bases align to TRBD1. The DNA of the CDR3 is TGTGCCAGCAGCTTAGGGGACAGTAGCCCCTACGAGCAGTACTTC. This codes for CASSLGDSSPYEQYF.